Below are 30 T cell receptor beta chains sequenced from a single sample in a study of identical twins. From the 5' RACE reads, TCRdb called clonotypes with MiXCR, one entry per CDR3 protein. This table has about 220,000 distinct CDR3 sequences, approximately 7.3% appearing once. These data were likewise used in another study, on yellow fever vaccine responses in identical twins.

The sequencing sample was made of CD8+ T cells sorted from blood. The receptors shown here come from a woman aged 18-35 years in good health.

This clonotype has ten or more counts. This chain uses TRBV9 with TRBJ1-1; D possibly corresponds to TRBD1 (5 bases). Germline CDR1 is SGDLS and CDR2 is YYNGEE. The V end lost 4 bases, the J end lost 5 bases, and 12 bases lay between the germline ends. The CDR3 is 13 residues long. CDR3 sequence: CASSKYEGTEAFF. CDR3 in DNA: TGTGCCAGCAGCAAGTATGAGGGGACTGAAGCTTTCTTT. Looking up the rest from reference TRBV9 and TRBJ1-1 gives the full variable domain: DSGVTQTPKHLITATGQRVTLRCSPRSGDLSVYWYQQSLDQGLQFLIQYYNGEERAKGNILERFSAQQFPDLHSELNLSSLELGDSALYFCASSKYEGTEAFFGQGTRLTVV.

The table lists this clonotype with a few counts. The chain combines TRBV5-1 with TRBJ1-1; no clear D gene. The CDR3 has 14 residues. Germline V gene sequence: CDR1 SGHRS, CDR2 YFSETQ. V was clipped by 4 bases and J by 4 bases, with 14 bases between them. The CDR3: CASSPLGGSTEAFF. Here the CDR3 DNA reads TGCGCCAGCAGCCCGCTGGGCGGGAGCACTGAAGCTTTCTTT.

In this sample, this clonotype turned up many times. V and J are TRBV29-1 and TRBJ2-1, with D tentatively TRBD1 (5 bases). The germline V and J ends were trimmed by 5 bases and 4 bases, with 18 bases remaining between them. Germline V lookup: CDR1 SQVTM, CDR2 ANQGSEA. The CDR3 spans 15 residues. The CDR3 spells CSVRQGMAMYNEQFF. Written as DNA, the CDR3 is TGCAGCGTTCGCCAGGGAATGGCTATGTACAATGAGCAGTTCTTC.

This clonotype was seen ten or more times. The rearrangement uses TRBV12-3 or TRBV12-4 and TRBJ1-2, with D tentatively TRBD1 (6 bases). V shed 3 bases and J shed 6 bases, with 11 bases lying between them. This CDR3 has 13 amino acids. In DNA form, the CDR3 reads TGTGCCAGCAGTTTCGGGGGGCTTGATGGCTACACCTTC. This translates into CASSFGGLDGYTF.

Only a few counts were recorded for this clonotype. This sequence joins TRBV2 and TRBJ2-1; D not certain. In germline, CDR1 is SNHLY, CDR2 FYNNEI. This CDR3 comprises 13 residues. The V end lost 3 bases, the J end lost 8 bases, and 11 bases lay between the germline ends. The chain's CDR3 is CASSDYLGHEQFF. The CDR3, as DNA: TGTGCCAGCAGTGACTACCTCGGGCATGAGCAGTTCTTC.

This clonotype was found many times. The chain is built from TRBV10-2 and TRBJ2-7, with 7 bases that match TRBD2. Germline V gene sequence: CDR1 WSHSY, CDR2 SAAADI. After removal of 5 bases from V and 3 bases from J, the junction contained 4 bases not matched to a gene. The CDR3 is 13 residues long. This CDR3 reads CASSPGLSYEQYF. The CDR3 DNA reads as TGCGCCAGCAGTCCGGGACTAAGCTACGAGCAGTACTTC.

This clonotype was seen many times. V is TRBV12-3 or TRBV12-4 and J is TRBJ2-5, with D possibly matching TRBD1 (6 bases). V was clipped by 0 bases and J by 4 bases, with 9 bases between them. CDR3 length: 14 residues. Written as DNA, the CDR3 is TGTGCCAGCAGTTTAGCCAGGGGTGCAGAGACCCAGTACTTC. Protein product: CASSLARGAETQYF.

On this clonotype: A much larger clonotype is one base distant, so this may be a read error. V and J are TRBV20-1 and TRBJ2-3; 7 bases match TRBD2. There are 14 residues in the CDR3. Per the germline V gene, CDR1 is DFQATT and CDR2 is SNEGSKA (reference sequence). The CDR3 region is CSATRLAGTGTQYF. In DNA form, the CDR3 reads TGCAGTGCTACCCGACTAGCAGGCACAGGTACGCAGTATTTT.

This clonotype was counted many times. One end of the junction fails to match germline, which may point to a read error. This chain joins TRBV12-3 or TRBV12-4 and TRBJ2-1, with a weak D call TRBD2 (6 bases). The CDR3 consists of 16 residues. DNA for the CDR3: TGTGCCAGCAGTTCCCGGGACTCCACACCCTACAATGAGCTGTTCTTC. It translates to CASSSRDSTPYNELFF.

The rearrangement links TRBV7-9 to TRBJ1-2, with a tentative D call TRBD1 (6 bases). CDR1 is SEHNR and CDR2 is FQNEAQ in the germline V gene (reference sequence). V was trimmed by 5 bases and J by 4 bases, leaving 11 bases between them. The CDR3 extends over 13 amino acids. The CDR3 DNA sequence: TGTGCCAGCAGCCCACGGGACACCTATGGCTACACCTTC. Translation: CASSPRDTYGYTF.

The chain combines TRBV28 with TRBJ2-4; D tentatively fits TRBD1 or TRBD2 (6 bases each). Per the germline V gene, CDR1 is MDHEN and CDR2 is SYDVKM. V shed 1 base and J shed 3 bases, with 13 bases lying between them. The CDR3 is 16 amino acids. The chain's CDR3 is CASSLYPGAHKNIQYF. The CDR3 coding sequence is TGTGCCAGCAGTTTATACCCGGGGGCGCACAAAAACATTCAGTACTTC. Based on the CDR3 plus reference TRBV28 and TRBJ2-4, the full variable domain is DVKVTQSSRYLVKRTGEKVFLECVQDMDHENMFWYRQDPGLGLRLIYFSYDVKMKEKGDIPEGYSVSREKKERFSLILESASTNQTSMYLCASSLYPGAHKNIQYFGAGTRLSVL.

This clonotype occurred a few times. V usage is TRBV7-6 and J usage is TRBJ2-2; 8 bases align to TRBD2. In germline, CDR1 is SGHVS, CDR2 FNYEAQ. J was trimmed by 2 bases and V by 3 bases; bases with no gene match: 8. The length of the CDR3 is 17 residues. CDR3 sequence reads: CASSLSRTSPNTGELFF. The CDR3 bases are TGTGCCAGCAGCTTGAGTAGGACTAGCCCAAACACCGGGGAGCTGTTTTTT.

This clonotype was detected ten times or more. This rearrangement joins TRBV15 to TRBJ1-4; D is ambiguous. V dropped 1 base and J dropped 7 bases, with 7 bases sitting between them. This CDR3 is 13 amino acids long. CDR1 is LNHNV and CDR2 is YYDKDF in the germline V gene (reference sequence). CDR3 in DNA: TGTGCCACCAGCAGAGTCGGTCTTGAAAAACTGTTTTTT. Translation: CATSRVGLEKLFF.

This clonotype was found many times. The CDR3 region is CSVGTPEAFF. DNA of the CDR3: TGCAGCGTGGGAACCCCTGAAGCTTTCTTT. This sequence joins TRBV29-1 and TRBJ1-1; D is ambiguous. There are 10 residues in the CDR3. Trimming cost V 6 bases and J 6 bases, with 8 bases left between them. Germline values: CDR1 SQVTM, CDR2 ANQGSEA.

In this sample, this clonotype turned up a few times. This rearrangement joins TRBV7-9 to TRBJ2-1; a weak D match, TRBD2 (5 bases). V dropped 3 bases and J dropped 3 bases, with 12 bases sitting between them. Germline-derived CDR1 and CDR2 are SEHNR and FQNEAQ (reference sequence). The CDR3 is made up of 15 amino acids. The CDR3 bases are TGTGCCAGCAGCTTTGTTAGCGAGGGCTACAATGAGCAGTTCTTC. Its protein is CASSFVSEGYNEQFF.

The genes are TRBV6-1 and TRBJ1-1; possible D gene TRBD1, 6 bases. The CDR3 covers 13 residues. Trimming stripped 10 bases from V and 5 bases from J, with 17 bases between. Germline V gene lookup returns CDR1 MNHNS and CDR2 SASEGT. CDR3 residues: CATPNGGRTEAFF. CDR3 sequence (DNA): TGTGCCACCCCAAACGGGGGCCGGACTGAAGCTTTCTTT.

V is TRBV15 and J is TRBJ2-1, with 10 bases fitting TRBD2. After removal of 1 base from V and 4 bases from J, the junction contained 7 bases not matched to a gene. CDR1 LNHNV and CDR2 YYDKDF come from the germline V gene (reference sequence). The CDR3 is 17 amino acids. CDR3 bases: TGTGCCACCAGCAGAGGGACTAGCGGCAACCCTTACAATGAGCAGTTCTTC. Translated, it gives CATSRGTSGNPYNEQFF. Combining the CDR3 with reference TRBV15 and TRBJ2-1 gives the whole variable domain DAMVIQNPRYQVTQFGKPVTLSCSQTLNHNVMYWYQQKSSQAPKLLFHYYDKDFNNEADTPDNFQSRRPNTSFCFLDIRSPGLGDTAMYLCATSRGTSGNPYNEQFFGPGTRLTVL.

This clonotype was seen only a few times. The chain employs TRBV6-5 and TRBJ1-1; no definite D call. The germline V gene has CDR1 MNHEY and CDR2 SVGAGI. V was trimmed by 2 bases and J by 3 bases, leaving 7 bases between them. The CDR3 length is 13 residues. CDR3 coding DNA: TGTGCCAGCAGTTACGGGAGGTACACTGAAGCTTTCTTT. Amino acid sequence: CASSYGRYTEAFF.

This clonotype was counted between two and nine times. The CDR3 DNA sequence: TGTGCCAGCAGCCCCGGGGGCGTAAAACTGTTTTTT. Translation: CASSPGGVKLFF. The V call is TRBV11-3, the J call TRBJ1-4, with D perhaps TRBD1 (6 bases). The V and J ends lost 5 bases and 10 bases respectively, with 11 bases between them. The CDR3 has 12 residues. The germline CDR1 and CDR2 sequences are SGHNT and YENEEA. The variable domain in full, completed from reference TRBV11-3 and TRBJ1-4, reads EAGVVQSPRYKIIEKKQPVAFWCNPISGHNTLYWYLQNLGQGPELLIRYENEEAVDDSQLPKDRFSAERLKGVDSTLKIQPAELGDSAVYLCASSPGGVKLFFGSGTQLSVL.

The chain has TRBV2 and TRBJ2-2; D is ambiguous. Deletions cut 0 bases from V and 2 bases from J, with 4 bases between. The CDR3 runs 14 residues. Germline CDR1 and CDR2: SNHLY and FYNNEI. The CDR3, as DNA: TGTGCCAGCAGTGAAGCGCCAAACACCGGGGAGCTGTTTTTT. This translates into CASSEAPNTGELFF.

The chain couples TRBV27 to TRBJ2-3; TRBD1 matches 10 bases. The ends lost 6 bases at V and 3 bases at J; junction bases unmatched: 3. The CDR3 length is 14 residues. The V gene's germline CDR1 is MNHEY and CDR2 SMNVEV (reference sequence). The CDR3 reads CASRGTGATDTQYF. The CDR3 DNA reads TGTGCCAGCAGGGGGACAGGGGCTACAGATACGCAGTATTTT.

This sequence joins TRBV12-3 or TRBV12-4 and TRBJ2-7; tentatively, D is TRBD2 (6 bases). The CDR3 spans 18 residues. Trimming removed 5 bases from V and 1 base from J, with 24 bases in between. The CDR3 here is CASSQTVTRAFISYEQYF. DNA for the CDR3: TGTGCCAGCAGTCAAACGGTGACTAGGGCCTTTATATCCTACGAGCAGTACTTC.

This clonotype was seen ten or more times. The chain combines TRBV10-3 with TRBJ2-2, with D perhaps assigned TRBD1 or TRBD2 (6 bases each). Germline CDR1 and CDR2: ENHRY and SYGVKD. Between the trimmed V and J ends, which lost 7 bases and 3 bases, there was a span of 15 bases. The CDR3 loop spans 15 amino acids. CDR3 residues: CAIKGGLPYTGELFF. The CDR3 coding sequence is TGTGCCATCAAAGGGGGGCTCCCGTACACCGGGGAGCTGTTTTTT.

The genes are TRBV10-3 and TRBJ1-3; tentatively, D is TRBD1 (6 bases). Trimming removed 8 bases at V and 3 bases at J, with 11 bases between. The germline gives CDR1 ENHRY, CDR2 SYGVKD. The CDR3 has 13 amino acids. The CDR3 loop is CAIPAGVGNTIYF. Here the CDR3 DNA reads TGTGCCATCCCAGCAGGGGTTGGAAACACCATATATTTT.

This clonotype has a count of ten or more. The rearrangement uses TRBV5-7 and TRBJ2-5; TRBD2 matches 9 bases. TRBV5-7 is recorded as an ORF, its role being uncertain. V was pared by 5 bases and J by 4 bases, with 15 bases of the junction left unmatched. The CDR3 length is 17 residues. The chain's CDR3 is CASSTLVGERGVETQYF. The CDR3 DNA is TGTGCCAGCAGTACCTTGGTAGGAGAGCGGGGGGTAGAGACCCAGTACTTC.

This clonotype appeared many times. This rearrangement joins TRBV7-6 to TRBJ2-1; unclear D gene. Germline assignment: CDR1 SGHVS and CDR2 FNYEAQ. The CDR3 totals 11 residues. Trimming pared 6 bases from V and 7 bases from J, leaving 7 bases between. The CDR3 DNA reads TGTGCCAGCAGTGTAGGGAATGAGCAGTTCTTC. Amino acid sequence: CASSVGNEQFF.

This clonotype was counted at least ten times. V is TRBV6-6 and J is TRBJ2-7, with a tentative D call TRBD1 (5 bases). CDR1 and CDR2 from the germline V gene are MNHNY and SVGAGI (reference sequence). Between the trimmed V and J ends, which lost 5 bases and 0 bases, there was a span of 8 bases. This CDR3 has 13 amino acids. The CDR3: CASSDDSSYEQYV. The CDR3 bases are TGTGCCAGCAGTGATGACAGCTCCTACGAGCAGTACGTC.

This clonotype was found a few times. This rearrangement joins TRBV11-2 to TRBJ1-2; D may be TRBD1 (5 bases). The CDR3 runs to 12 residues. The germline CDR1 and CDR2 sequences are SGHAT and FQNNGV. With 6 bases removed from V and 5 bases from J, the gap between germline ends came to 10 bases. The DNA of the CDR3 is TGTGCCAGCAGGACGGGACTTTATGGCTACACCTTC. This codes for CASRTGLYGYTF.

This rearrangement joins TRBV20-1 to TRBJ1-5; D ambiguous. Between the trimmed V and J ends, which lost 8 bases and 4 bases, there was a span of 12 bases. Germline V gene sequence: CDR1 DFQATT, CDR2 SNEGSKA (reference sequence). CDR3 length: 12 residues. The CDR3 bases are TGCAGTATGGGTCGTAGGAATCAGCCCCAGCATTTT. Its protein product is CSMGRRNQPQHF.

The sample holds a few counts of this clonotype. This sequence joins TRBV27 and TRBJ2-5; TRBD2 matches at 8 bases. The CDR3 is 16 amino acids. Germline CDR1 and CDR2: MNHEY and SMNVEV (reference sequence). The V and J ends lost 5 bases and 3 bases, in that order; junction bases with no gene match: 11. For the CDR3, the DNA is TGTGCCAGCAGTCCCCATCGGACTAGCAGCAAAGAGACCCAGTACTTC. The encoded protein is CASSPHRTSSKETQYF.